This TCR beta chain appears in the sequencing data of a study of response to subunit inactivated influenza vaccine. Deletions cut 5 bases from V and 7 bases from J, with 5 bases between. Germline-derived CDR1 and CDR2 are SQVTM and ANQGSEA. The CDR3 consists of 10 residues. TCRdb processed the RT-PCR reads anew with MiXCR; each CDR3 protein has one entry. The sample yields around 580,000 distinct CDR3 sequences, over 9.5% seen once. The V gene is TRBV29-1, the J gene TRBJ1-4; D is ambiguous. The sequences come from PBMCs from blood, collected on the day of vaccination. This clonotype was sampled from a man aged 50 to 59 who received an inactivated influenza vaccine. CDR3 DNA sequence: TGCAGCGTTCGTAGTGAAAAACTGTTTTTT. Amino acids: CSVRSEKLFF.